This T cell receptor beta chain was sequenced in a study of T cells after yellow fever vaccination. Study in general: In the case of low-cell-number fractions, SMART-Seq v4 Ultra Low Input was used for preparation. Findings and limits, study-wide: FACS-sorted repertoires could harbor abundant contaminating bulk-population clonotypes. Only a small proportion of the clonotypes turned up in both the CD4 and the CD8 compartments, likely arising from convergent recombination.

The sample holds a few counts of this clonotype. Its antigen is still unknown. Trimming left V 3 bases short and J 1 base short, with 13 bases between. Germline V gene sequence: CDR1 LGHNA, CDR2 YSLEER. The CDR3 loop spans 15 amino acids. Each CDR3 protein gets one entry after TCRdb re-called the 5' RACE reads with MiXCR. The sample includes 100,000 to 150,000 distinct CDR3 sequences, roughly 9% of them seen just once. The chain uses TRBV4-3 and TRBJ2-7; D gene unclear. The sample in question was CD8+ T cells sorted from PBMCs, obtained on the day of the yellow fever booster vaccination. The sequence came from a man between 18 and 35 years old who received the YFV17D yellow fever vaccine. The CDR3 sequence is CASSQALGSSYEQYF. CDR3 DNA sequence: TGCGCCAGCAGCCAGGCACTTGGCAGTTCCTACGAGCAGTACTTC.